The 18 T cell receptor beta chains below come from one sample, sequenced in a study of tissue T cells after allogeneic stem cell transplantation (dated by TCRdb to between 2021 and 2024). The sample's time point label, in plain terms: human tissue collected at research (rapid) autopsy. Libraries came from the immunoSEQ multiplex PCR assay. As stored in TCRdb, this immuneACCESS dataset retains in-frame rearrangements with V and J assigned. A fraction of the clones does not appear; measured against another copy, unresolved V genes explain less than half of the discrepancy, and the remainder lacks a known reason. This sample is represented by approximately 6,500 clones; just under 70% of them were singletons. The ten top clones hold roughly 6.5% of the sample. Sequenced material: tissue from the rectum, taken at autopsy. These receptors all come from a woman between 18 and 55 years old with breast cancer.

The chain links TRBV7-2 to TRBJ1-1; TRBD1 matches at 9 bases. Per germline, CDR1 SGHTA and CDR2 FQGNSA. The CDR3 sequence is 13 residues long. Trimming took 5 bases from V and 6 from J; bases not matched to a gene: 4. The CDR3 sequence: CASSQQGAAEAFF. The CDR3 region has the DNA TGTGCCAGCAGCCAACAGGGGGCCGCTGAAGCTTTCTTT.

This chain connects TRBV28 to TRBJ1-5, with D perhaps matching TRBD1 (5 bases). CDR1 and CDR2 (germline): MDHEN, SYDVKM. The CDR3 is 15 amino acids. The V gene lost 3 bases and the J gene lost 0 bases, with 9 bases spanning the gap. The CDR3 here is CASSFPGTSNQPQHF. For the CDR3, the DNA is TGTGCCAGCAGTTTTCCAGGGACTAGCAATCAGCCCCAGCATTTT.

The rearrangement links TRBV11-3 to TRBJ2-5, with no clear D. Germline V CDR1 and CDR2: SGHNT, YENEEA. V lost 1 base and J lost 5, with 8 bases in between. CDR3 size: 13 residues. CDR3 bases: TGTGCCAGCAGCTTAGGCCCGAGGGAGACCCAGTACTTC. Translated: CASSLGPRETQYF.

The chain has TRBV4-2 and TRBJ2-7; a weak D match, TRBD2 (6 bases). The V gene's germline CDR1 is LGHNA and CDR2 YNFKEQ. This CDR3 region has 17 residues. The germline V and J ends were trimmed by 0 bases and 1 base, with 16 bases remaining between them. The CDR3 spells CASSQEPLASPSYEQYF. Written as DNA, the CDR3 is TGTGCCAGCAGCCAAGAACCACTAGCTTCTCCGTCCTACGAGCAGTACTTC.

The gene calls are TRBV20-1 and TRBJ2-7; D is unclear. The germline CDR1 and CDR2 sequences are DFQATT and SNEGSKA (reference sequence). The V and J ends lost 6 bases and 3 bases respectively, with 9 bases between them. This CDR3 is 11 amino acids long. The CDR3 nucleotides are TGCAGTGCACCAATTAGCTACGAGCAGTACTTC. This codes for CSAPISYEQYF.

J is TRBJ2-3 and V is TRBV6-1; 8 nucleotides align to TRBD2. This CDR3 has 16 residues. V shed 2 bases and J 2 bases; nucleotides not matched to a gene: 6. CDR1 MNHNS and CDR2 SASEGT come from the germline V gene. The CDR3 loop is CASSETGGGFTDTQYF. The CDR3 nucleotides are TGTGCCAGCAGTGAAACTGGCGGGGGGTTCACAGATACGCAGTATTTT.

This clone has a handful of counts. The chain employs TRBV7-2 and TRBJ1-1; D unclear. The CDR3 is 13 amino acids. Germline lookup yields CDR1 SGHTA and CDR2 FQGNSA. Trimming pared 1 base from V and 7 bases from J, leaving 10 bases between. CDR3 amino acids: CASSLVRADEAFF. The CDR3 DNA reads as TGTGCCAGCAGCTTAGTTCGGGCAGATGAAGCTTTCTTT.

V gene TRBV25-1 combines with J gene TRBJ1-5; D uncertain. CDR1 MGHDK and CDR2 SYGVNS come from the germline V gene. The CDR3 spans 13 residues. Trimming removed 8 bases from V and 9 bases from J, with 17 bases in between. The CDR3 is CASGSESGWPQHF. In DNA, the CDR3 is TGTGCCAGCGGATCCGAGTCGGGATGGCCCCAGCATTTT.

The chain couples TRBV12-5 to TRBJ1-1, with D perhaps matching TRBD1 (6 bases). Per the germline V gene, CDR1 is LGHNT and CDR2 is FRNRAP. The CDR3 totals 15 residues. Trimming took off 0 bases at V and 5 bases at J, with 13 bases between the two ends. The CDR3 is CASGLVLQGGTEAFF. CDR3 in DNA: TGTGCTAGTGGTTTGGTACTACAGGGAGGGACTGAAGCTTTCTTT. Supplemented by reference TRBV12-5 and TRBJ1-1, the full variable domain reads DARVTQTPRHKVTEMGQEVTMRCQPILGHNTVFWYRQTMMQGLELLAYFRNRAPLDDSGMPKDRFSAEMPDATLATLKIQPSEPRDSAVYFCASGLVLQGGTEAFFGQGTRLTVV.

The chain links TRBV30 to TRBJ2-3, with 8 nucleotides matching TRBD1. J gave up 6 bases and V 5 bases, and 7 bases lay outside the gene matches. In germline, CDR1 is GTSNPN, CDR2 SVGIG (reference sequence). The CDR3 contains 13 residues. The CDR3 DNA follows: TGTGCCTGGGCCTGGACAGGGCGGGATACGCAGTATTTT. It translates to CAWAWTGRDTQYF.

This clone was observed a handful of times. V and J are TRBV11-2 and TRBJ2-3, with D perhaps TRBD1 or TRBD2 (5 bases each). Germline V gene sequence: CDR1 SGHAT, CDR2 FQNNGV. The CDR3 runs 14 residues. V lost 4 bases to trimming and J lost 5 bases, with 13 bases between them. CDR3 loop: CASSSVEGKDTQYF. The CDR3, as DNA: TGTGCCAGCAGCTCGGTCGAGGGGAAAGATACGCAGTATTTT.

In this sample, this clone turned up a few times. Other DNA sequences from this sample encode an identical CDR3 as well. The V and J genes are TRBV30 and TRBJ2-2, with no clear D. Germline lookup yields CDR1 GTSNPN and CDR2 SVGIG (reference sequence). CDR3 length: 12 residues. V was clipped by 4 bases and J by 3 bases, with 6 bases between them. For the CDR3, the DNA is TGTGCCTGGAACCGGGACACCGGGGAGCTGTTTTTT. Translation: CAWNRDTGELFF. Full variable domain (rest looked up from reference TRBV30 and TRBJ2-2): SQTIHQWPATLVQPVGSPLSLECTVEGTSNPNLYWYRQAAGRGLQLLFYSVGIGQISSEVPQNLSASRPQDRQFILSSKKLLLSDSGFYLCAWNRDTGELFFGEGSRLTVL.

This chain connects TRBV6-6 to TRBJ2-3, with 8 positions matching TRBD2. From germline, CDR1 is MNHNY and CDR2 SVGAGI (reference sequence). Losses at the gene ends were 5 bases for V and 3 bases for J; bases not matched to a gene: 13. This CDR3 region has 17 residues. CDR3: CASSPPPGRDGTDTQYF. The CDR3 DNA reads as TGTGCCAGCAGTCCCCCCCCCGGGAGGGATGGAACAGATACGCAGTATTTT.

The CDR3 sequence: CASSQGLAGEAYEQYF. CDR3 bases: TGCGCCAGCAGCCAAGGACTAGCGGGAGAAGCATACGAGCAGTACTTC. The V call is TRBV5-1, the J call TRBJ2-7; 13 bases line up with TRBD2. Trimming at V came to 4 bases and at J to 4 bases, leaving 8 bases not matched to a gene. The CDR3 covers 16 residues. From germline, CDR1 is SGHRS and CDR2 YFSETQ.

In nucleotides, the CDR3 is TGTGCCAGCAGCGGGGGGGGGACAGGGATATTCAGCAATCAGCCCCAGCATTTT. It translates to CASSGGGTGIFSNQPQHF. The chain carries TRBV28 and TRBJ1-5; 9 bases agree with TRBD1. The junction had 13 bases not matched to a gene; V was cut back by 6 bases and J by 1 base. CDR1 is MDHEN, CDR2 SYDVKM, per germline. This CDR3 contains 18 residues.

The CDR3 protein is CASTLAGGPGELFF. CDR3 sequence (DNA): TGTGCCAGCACCCTAGCGGGAGGGCCCGGGGAGCTGTTTTTT. The chain has TRBV3-1 (or the pseudogene TRBV3-2) and TRBJ2-2; TRBD2 aligns across 12 bases. The V segment lost 7 bases and the J segment 6 bases; nucleotides outside the gene matches: 3. The length of the CDR3 is 14 residues. Germline V gene lookup returns CDR1 LGHDT and CDR2 YNNKEL (reference sequence).

The chain couples TRBV5-4 to TRBJ1-1, with 7 bases fitting TRBD1. Germline V gene sequence: CDR1 SGHNT, CDR2 YYREEE (reference sequence). The CDR3 runs to 15 residues. The ends lost 4 bases at V and 2 bases at J; junction bases unmatched: 8. The CDR3 bases are TGTGCCAGCAGCCGGTCTACAGGGGATAACACTGAAGCTTTCTTT. Amino acid sequence: CASSRSTGDNTEAFF.

The chain recombines TRBV4-3 with TRBJ2-7; 11 nucleotides line up with TRBD2. V was clipped by 5 bases and J by 6 bases; unmatched bases: 3. This CDR3 contains 13 residues. In germline, CDR1 is LGHNA, CDR2 YSLEER. The CDR3 region is CASSSLAGGEQYF. The CDR3 DNA is TGCGCCAGCAGCTCGCTAGCGGGAGGCGAGCAGTACTTC.